This TCR beta chain was sequenced for a study of blood T cell repertoires in COVID-19. Study context: The analysed material was cDNA or gDNA that came from T cells, B-cell-depleted T cells, or PBMCs.

V lost 4 bases to trimming and J lost 7 bases, with 11 bases between them. The CDR3 sequence is 14 residues long. Germline-derived CDR1 and CDR2 are MRHNA and SNTAGT. Libraries were prepared by immunoSEQ multiplex PCR; TCRdb keeps only in-frame clonotypes and omits some of them. The sample lists more than 200,000 clones, 75% to 90% occurring once. The chain links TRBV6-4 to TRBJ1-6, with D perhaps matching TRBD1 (5 bases). This TCR was recovered from a woman of 80 years or more with COVID-19, enrolled during active disease. The specimen was peripheral blood. The CDR3 loop reads CASSGTGVNSPLHF. Written as DNA, the CDR3 is TGTGCCAGCAGTGGGACGGGGGTCAATTCACCCCTCCACTTT.